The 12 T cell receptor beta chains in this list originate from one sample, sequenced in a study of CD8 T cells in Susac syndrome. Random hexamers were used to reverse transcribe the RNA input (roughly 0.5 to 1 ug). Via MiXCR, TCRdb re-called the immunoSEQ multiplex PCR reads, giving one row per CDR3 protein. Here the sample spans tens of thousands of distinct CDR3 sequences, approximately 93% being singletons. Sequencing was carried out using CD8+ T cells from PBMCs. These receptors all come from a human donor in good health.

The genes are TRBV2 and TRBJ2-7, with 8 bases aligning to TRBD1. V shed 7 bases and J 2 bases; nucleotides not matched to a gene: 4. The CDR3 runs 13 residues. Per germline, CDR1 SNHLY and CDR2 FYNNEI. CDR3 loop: CASTDRGPYEQYF. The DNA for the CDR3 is TGTGCCAGCACCGACAGGGGCCCCTACGAGCAGTACTTC.

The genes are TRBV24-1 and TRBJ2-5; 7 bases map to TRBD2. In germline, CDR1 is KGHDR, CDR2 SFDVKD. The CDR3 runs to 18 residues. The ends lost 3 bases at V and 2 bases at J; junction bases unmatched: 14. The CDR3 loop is CATSDPSGARWGQETQYF. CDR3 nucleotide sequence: TGTGCCACCAGTGATCCGAGCGGGGCCAGGTGGGGTCAAGAGACCCAGTACTTC.

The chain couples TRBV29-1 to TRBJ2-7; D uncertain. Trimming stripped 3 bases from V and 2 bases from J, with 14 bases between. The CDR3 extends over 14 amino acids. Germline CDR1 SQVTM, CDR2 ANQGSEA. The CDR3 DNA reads TGCAGCGTTGACGGAGATACCTCAACCTACGAGCAGTACTTC. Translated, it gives CSVDGDTSTYEQYF.

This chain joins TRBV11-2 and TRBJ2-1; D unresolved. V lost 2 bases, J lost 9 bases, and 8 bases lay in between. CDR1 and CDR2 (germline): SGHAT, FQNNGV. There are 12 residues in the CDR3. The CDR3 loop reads CASSLQLGEQFF. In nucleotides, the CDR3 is TGTGCCAGCAGCTTACAGCTTGGTGAGCAGTTCTTC.

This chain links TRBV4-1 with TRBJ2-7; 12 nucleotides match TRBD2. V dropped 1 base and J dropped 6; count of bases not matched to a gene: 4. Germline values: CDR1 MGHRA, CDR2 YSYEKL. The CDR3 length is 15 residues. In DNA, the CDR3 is TGCGCCAGCAGCCAAGCGACTAGCGGGAGTCGCGAGCAGTACTTC. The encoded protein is CASSQATSGSREQYF.

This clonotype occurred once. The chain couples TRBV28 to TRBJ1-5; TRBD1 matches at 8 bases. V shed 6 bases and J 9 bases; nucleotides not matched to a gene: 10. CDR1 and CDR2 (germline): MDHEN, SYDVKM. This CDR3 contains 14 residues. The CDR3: CASRSGQENSPQHF. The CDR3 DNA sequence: TGTGCCAGCAGATCGGGACAGGAGAATTCGCCCCAGCATTTT.

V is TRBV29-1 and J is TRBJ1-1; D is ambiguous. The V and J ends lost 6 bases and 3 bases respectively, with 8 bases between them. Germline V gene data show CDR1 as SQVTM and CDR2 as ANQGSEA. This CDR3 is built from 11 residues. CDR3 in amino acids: CSVSGDTEAFF. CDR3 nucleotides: TGCAGCGTGAGTGGGGACACTGAAGCTTTCTTT.

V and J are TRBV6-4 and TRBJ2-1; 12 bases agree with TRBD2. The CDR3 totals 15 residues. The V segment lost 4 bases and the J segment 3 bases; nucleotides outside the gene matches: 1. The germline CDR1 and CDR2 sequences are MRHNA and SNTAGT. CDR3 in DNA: TGTGCCAGCAGTGGGACTAGCGGGGACTACAATGAGCAGTTCTTC. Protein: CASSGTSGDYNEQFF.

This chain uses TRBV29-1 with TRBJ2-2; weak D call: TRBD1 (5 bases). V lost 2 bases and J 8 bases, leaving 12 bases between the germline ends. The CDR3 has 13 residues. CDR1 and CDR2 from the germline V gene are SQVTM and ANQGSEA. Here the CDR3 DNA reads TGCAGCGTTGAATTGGGGCTCCCGGGGGAGCTGTTTTTT. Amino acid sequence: CSVELGLPGELFF.

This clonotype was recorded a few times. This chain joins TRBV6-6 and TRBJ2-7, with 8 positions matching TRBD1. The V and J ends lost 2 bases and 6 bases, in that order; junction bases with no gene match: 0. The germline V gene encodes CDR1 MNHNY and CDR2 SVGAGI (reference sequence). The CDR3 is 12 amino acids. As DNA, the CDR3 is TGTGCCAGCAGTTACGGGACAGGCGAGCAGTACTTC. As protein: CASSYGTGEQYF.

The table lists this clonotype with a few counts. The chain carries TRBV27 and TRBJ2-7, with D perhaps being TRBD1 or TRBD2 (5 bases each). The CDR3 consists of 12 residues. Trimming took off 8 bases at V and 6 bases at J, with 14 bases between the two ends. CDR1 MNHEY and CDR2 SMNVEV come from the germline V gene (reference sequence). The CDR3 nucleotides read TGTGCCAGCGGGTTCGGGGCTGCCGAGCAGTACTTC. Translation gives CASGFGAAEQYF.

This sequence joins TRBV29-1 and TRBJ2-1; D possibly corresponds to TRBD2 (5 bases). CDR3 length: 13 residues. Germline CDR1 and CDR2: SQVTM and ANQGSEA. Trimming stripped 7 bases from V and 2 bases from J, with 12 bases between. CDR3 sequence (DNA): TGCAGCGCCTTACTAGGGCCCTACAATGAGCAGTTCTTC. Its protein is CSALLGPYNEQFF.